This T cell receptor (beta chain) appears in the sequencing data of a study of T cell responses to AZD1222 COVID-19 vaccine. Overall study: Recipients boosted at about 4 weeks or about 12 weeks are pooled. Findings of the study overall: In a largely white British group with more females than males, clonal diversity was possibly underestimated. The peak T cell response came first, and repertoires were sampled only after it.

With 1 base clipped from V and 9 bases from J, the junction kept 11 bases outside the gene matches. The CDR3 runs 15 residues. Germline assignment: CDR1 MGHDK and CDR2 SYGVNS. Comment on this clone: Its antigen is undetermined.

The repertoire was sequenced with immunoSEQ multiplex PCR; TCRdb's copy has only in-frame clones and lacks some. The table has 150,000 or so clones, around nine tenths seen once. The sample was peripheral blood, taken on day 0 of AZD1222 vaccination. This receptor was obtained from an adult in good health. The chain carries TRBV25-1 and TRBJ2-5, with 7 bases aligning to TRBD2. CDR3 sequence (DNA): TGTGCCAGCAGTGAATCTAGCGGAAGGGGAAAGGCCCAGTACTTC. It encodes CASSESSGRGKAQYF.